The 17 T cell receptor beta chains below all came from one sample that was sequenced in a study of shared clonotypes between healthy human individuals. TCRdb's copy holds only in-frame clones and misses some; the assay was immunoSEQ multiplex PCR. This sample has 2 million to 2.5 million clones, with 80% to 95% found just once. The sequenced sample was naive CD4+ T cells from PBMCs. Stated subset: CD45RA+ positively selected. These TCRs come from a man between 18 and 35 years old in good health. Some clones in this sample may be carry-over from other donors' samples.

The V and J genes are TRBV10-3 and TRBJ2-4; TRBD2 agrees at 7 bases. The CDR3 covers 15 residues. Looked up from germline, CDR1 is ENHRY and CDR2 is SYGVKD. The V segment lost 0 bases and the J segment 9 bases; nucleotides outside the gene matches: 8. The DNA of the CDR3 is TGTGCCATCAGTGAGTCGACTTTTGGGGAGGGCATTCAGTACTTC. This gives the protein CAISESTFGEGIQYF.

The chain links TRBV28 to TRBJ2-5; D may match TRBD1 or TRBD2 (7 bases each). The germline CDR1 and CDR2 sequences are MDHEN and SYDVKM. CDR3 length: 16 amino acids. Trimming removed 5 bases from V and 2 bases from J, with 18 bases in between. The CDR3 region is CASSLAGGGTQETQYF. CDR3 nucleotides: TGTGCCAGCAGTCTCGCAGGGGGAGGGACACAAGAGACCCAGTACTTC.

The chain carries TRBV2 and TRBJ1-2, with no clear D. The length of the CDR3 is 12 residues. The germline V and J ends were trimmed by 8 bases and 8 bases, with 15 bases remaining between them. Germline V lookup: CDR1 SNHLY, CDR2 FYNNEI. The CDR3 region is CASYRTPRGYTF. Written as DNA, the CDR3 is TGTGCCAGCTATAGGACCCCCCGGGGCTACACCTTC.

The count of this clone is one. The rearrangement uses TRBV7-2 and TRBJ2-7; 8 bases map to TRBD1. Unmatched junction bases numbered 4, after V lost 0 bases and J lost 3 bases. The CDR3 spans 15 residues. Germline V gives CDR1 SGHTA, CDR2 FQGNSA. CDR3 protein: CASSLARDRYYEQYF. The CDR3 DNA follows: TGTGCCAGCAGCTTAGCCCGGGACAGGTACTACGAGCAGTACTTC.

The V call is TRBV18, the J call TRBJ1-2, with D unclear. Trimming took 3 bases from V and 0 from J, leaving 11 bases between them. The germline V gene encodes CDR1 KGHSH and CDR2 LQKENI. This CDR3 is 15 amino acids long. Here the CDR3 reads CASSPTDEPNYGYTF. The DNA for the CDR3 is TGTGCCAGCTCACCCACGGACGAACCTAACTATGGCTACACCTTC.

The V gene is TRBV5-1, the J gene TRBJ2-3; weak D call: TRBD2 (6 bases). The CDR3 loop spans 15 amino acids. Germline values: CDR1 SGHRS, CDR2 YFSETQ. Trimming removed 10 bases from V and 6 bases from J, with 24 bases in between. The CDR3 bases are TGCGCCTCCGCGGGGAGTGGGAGTGAGTGGGATACGCAGTATTTT. It is translated as CASAGSGSEWDTQYF.

This sequence joins TRBV30 and TRBJ1-1; D gene uncertain. Per germline, CDR1 GTSNPN and CDR2 SVGIG (reference sequence). This CDR3 is built from 12 residues. The V gene lost 6 bases and the J gene lost 4 bases, with 12 bases spanning the gap. CDR3 loop: CACQGIGTEAFF. The CDR3 bases are TGTGCCTGCCAAGGGATCGGCACTGAAGCTTTCTTT. The full variable domain, in which reference TRBV30 and TRBJ1-1 provide the parts outside the CDR3, is SQTIHQWPATLVQPVGSPLSLECTVEGTSNPNLYWYRQAAGRGLQLLFYSVGIGQISSEVPQNLSASRPQDRQFILSSKKLLLSDSGFYLCACQGIGTEAFFGQGTRLTVV.

The chain joins TRBV28 to TRBJ1-5; TRBD1 is a possible D gene (6 bases). CDR1 is MDHEN and CDR2 is SYDVKM in the germline V gene. This CDR3 is 13 amino acids long. V was cut by 7 bases and J by 7 bases, with 14 bases left in between. The CDR3 reads CASTLGRGQPQHF. The CDR3 DNA reads TGTGCCAGCACCCTCGGAAGGGGGCAGCCCCAGCATTTT.

This rearrangement joins TRBV25-1 to TRBJ2-7; weak D call: TRBD2 (6 bases). V shed 2 bases and J shed 3 bases, with 17 bases lying between them. The CDR3 extends over 16 amino acids. The germline CDR1 and CDR2 sequences are MGHDK and SYGVNS. The CDR3 region has the DNA TGTGCCAGCAGTGAAGGGACTCCGGGACGGGGCTACGAGCAGTACTTC. As protein: CASSEGTPGRGYEQYF.

This clone showed up just a few times. CDR3: CASSTIYNEQFF. CDR3 sequence (DNA): TGTGCCAGCAGCACCATCTACAATGAGCAGTTCTTC. The chain couples TRBV5-6 to TRBJ2-1, with no clear D. Trimming cost V 4 bases and J 3 bases, with 5 bases left between them. Germline V gene data show CDR1 as SGHDT and CDR2 as YYEEEE. CDR3 length equals 12 residues.

The chain employs TRBV7-3 and TRBJ2-3; weak D call: TRBD2 (5 bases). CDR3 length equals 18 residues. V was shortened by 5 bases and J by 0 bases, with 21 bases between the two germline ends. The germline V gene encodes CDR1 SGHTA and CDR2 FQGTGA. In DNA, the CDR3 is TGTGCCAGCAGCGGCCTCCAGCATGGAGCGGTTAGCACAGATACGCAGTATTTT. It codes for CASSGLQHGAVSTDTQYF.

The chain joins TRBV27 to TRBJ1-1; possibly TRBD1 for D (5 bases). Between the trimmed V and J ends, which lost 2 bases and 4 bases, there was a span of 20 bases. The CDR3 runs 17 residues. Germline CDR1 MNHEY, CDR2 SMNVEV (reference sequence). CDR3 loop: CASSLPGAEGPGTEAFF. CDR3 nucleotide sequence: TGTGCCAGCAGTTTACCCGGGGCCGAGGGGCCGGGCACTGAAGCTTTCTTT.

The chain joins TRBV28 to TRBJ2-5, with 7 bases identical to TRBD1. Trimming cost V 6 bases and J 3 bases; bases outside gene matches: 4. The V gene's germline CDR1 is MDHEN and CDR2 SYDVKM. The CDR3 consists of 13 residues. The CDR3 reads CASREGQEETQYF. The DNA of the CDR3 is TGTGCCAGCAGAGAAGGACAGGAAGAGACCCAGTACTTC.

The V and J genes are TRBV28 and TRBJ2-1; TRBD2 matches at 9 bases. Germline V gene sequence: CDR1 MDHEN, CDR2 SYDVKM. The CDR3 sequence is 17 residues long. V lost 4 bases to trimming and J lost 8 bases; unmatched junction nucleotides: 15. Written as DNA, the CDR3 is TGTGCCAGCAGTTCCCCTCCGACTAGCGGCCCCCTCGATGAGCAGTTCTTC. Translation: CASSSPPTSGPLDEQFF.

As for this clone: Other DNA variants within this sample encode the same CDR3. The CDR3: CASSPGGIKNIQYF. CDR3 in DNA: TGTGCCAGCAGCCCGGGAGGAATCAAAAACATTCAGTACTTC. This chain joins TRBV28 and TRBJ2-4; 7 nucleotides match TRBD2. The J segment lost 3 bases and the V segment lost 6 bases, leaving 5 bases of the junction unmatched. Germline V gene data show CDR1 as MDHEN and CDR2 as SYDVKM. This CDR3 comprises 14 residues.

V is TRBV6-1 and J is TRBJ2-6; the D is unclear. Trimming took off 1 base at V and 5 bases at J, with 9 bases between the two ends. CDR3 length: 15 residues. Germline V gene lookup returns CDR1 MNHNS and CDR2 SASEGT. DNA for the CDR3: TGTGCCAGCAGTGAAGGAACACTCTGGGCCAACGTCCTGACTTTC. Protein product: CASSEGTLWANVLTF.

J is TRBJ1-2 and V is TRBV6-1; 8 nucleotides line up with TRBD1. In germline, CDR1 is MNHNS, CDR2 SASEGT. Losses at the gene ends were 4 bases for V and 1 base for J; bases not matched to a gene: 5. This CDR3 has 15 amino acids. The CDR3 sequence: CASSGQGRGNYGYTF. In nucleotides, the CDR3 is TGTGCCAGCAGTGGACAGGGGAGGGGTAACTATGGCTACACCTTC.